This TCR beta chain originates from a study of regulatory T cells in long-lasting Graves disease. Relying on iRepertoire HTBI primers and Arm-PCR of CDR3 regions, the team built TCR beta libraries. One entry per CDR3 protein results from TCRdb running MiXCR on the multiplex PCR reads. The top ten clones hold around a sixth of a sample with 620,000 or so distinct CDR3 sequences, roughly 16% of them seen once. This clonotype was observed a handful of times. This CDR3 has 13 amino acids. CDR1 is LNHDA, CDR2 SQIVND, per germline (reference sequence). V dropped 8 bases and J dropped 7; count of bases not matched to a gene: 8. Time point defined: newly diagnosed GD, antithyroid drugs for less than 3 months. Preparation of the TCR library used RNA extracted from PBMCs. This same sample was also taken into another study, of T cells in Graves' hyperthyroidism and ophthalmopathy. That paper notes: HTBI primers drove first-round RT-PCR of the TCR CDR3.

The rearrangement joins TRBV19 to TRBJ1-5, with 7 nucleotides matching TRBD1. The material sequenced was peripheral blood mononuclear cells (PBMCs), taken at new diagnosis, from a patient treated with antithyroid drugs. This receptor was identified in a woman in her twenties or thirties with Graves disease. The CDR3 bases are TGTGCCAGTTCCGACAGGGAGGGCCAGCCCCAGCATTTT. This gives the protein CASSDREGQPQHF.